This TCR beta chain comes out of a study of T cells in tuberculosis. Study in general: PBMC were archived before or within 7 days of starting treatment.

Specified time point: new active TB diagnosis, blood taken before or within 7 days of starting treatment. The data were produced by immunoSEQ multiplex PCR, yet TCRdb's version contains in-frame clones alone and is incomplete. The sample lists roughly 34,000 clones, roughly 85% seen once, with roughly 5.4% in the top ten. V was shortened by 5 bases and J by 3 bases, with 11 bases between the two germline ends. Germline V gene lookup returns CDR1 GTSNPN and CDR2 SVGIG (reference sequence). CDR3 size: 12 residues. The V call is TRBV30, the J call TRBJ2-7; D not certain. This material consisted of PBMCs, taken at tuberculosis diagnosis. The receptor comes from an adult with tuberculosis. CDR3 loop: CAWGQRGYEQYF. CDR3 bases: TGTGCCTGGGGCCAGAGAGGCTACGAGCAGTACTTC.